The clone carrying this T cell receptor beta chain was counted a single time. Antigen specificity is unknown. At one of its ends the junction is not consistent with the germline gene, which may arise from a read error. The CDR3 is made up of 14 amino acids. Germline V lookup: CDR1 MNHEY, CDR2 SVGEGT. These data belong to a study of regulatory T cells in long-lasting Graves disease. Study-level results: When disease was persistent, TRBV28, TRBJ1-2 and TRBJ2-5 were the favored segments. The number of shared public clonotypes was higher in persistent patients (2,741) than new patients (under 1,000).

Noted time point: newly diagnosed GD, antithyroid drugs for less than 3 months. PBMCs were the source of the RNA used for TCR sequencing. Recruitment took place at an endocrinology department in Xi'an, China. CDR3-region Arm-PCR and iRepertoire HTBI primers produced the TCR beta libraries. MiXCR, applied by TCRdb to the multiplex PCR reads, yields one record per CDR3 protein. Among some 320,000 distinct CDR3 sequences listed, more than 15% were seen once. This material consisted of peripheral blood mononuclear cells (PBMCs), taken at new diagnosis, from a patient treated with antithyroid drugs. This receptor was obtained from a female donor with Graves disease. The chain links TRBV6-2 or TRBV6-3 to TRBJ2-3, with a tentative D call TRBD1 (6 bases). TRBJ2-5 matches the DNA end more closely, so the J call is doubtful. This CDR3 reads CASRYLDRAGAQYF. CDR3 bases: TGTGCCAGCAGATACTTGGACCGGGCAGGGGCCCAGTACTTC.